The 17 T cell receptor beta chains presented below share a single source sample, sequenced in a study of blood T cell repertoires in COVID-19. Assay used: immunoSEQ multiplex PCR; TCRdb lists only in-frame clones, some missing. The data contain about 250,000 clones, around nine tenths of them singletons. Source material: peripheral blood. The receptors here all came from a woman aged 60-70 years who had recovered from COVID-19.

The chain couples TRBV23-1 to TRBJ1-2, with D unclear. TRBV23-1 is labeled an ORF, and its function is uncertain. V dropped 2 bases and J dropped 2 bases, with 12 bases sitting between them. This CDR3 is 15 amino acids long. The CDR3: CASSQRKYSNYGYTF. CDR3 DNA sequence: TGCGCCAGCAGTCAAAGAAAATACAGCAACTATGGCTACACCTTC.

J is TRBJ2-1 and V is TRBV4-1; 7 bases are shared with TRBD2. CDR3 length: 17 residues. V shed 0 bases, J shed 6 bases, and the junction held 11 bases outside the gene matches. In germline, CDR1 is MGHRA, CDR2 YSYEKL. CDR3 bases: TGCGCCAGCAGCCAAGATAGGGGCGGGGGATCCCTCAATGAGCAGTTCTTC. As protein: CASSQDRGGGSLNEQFF.

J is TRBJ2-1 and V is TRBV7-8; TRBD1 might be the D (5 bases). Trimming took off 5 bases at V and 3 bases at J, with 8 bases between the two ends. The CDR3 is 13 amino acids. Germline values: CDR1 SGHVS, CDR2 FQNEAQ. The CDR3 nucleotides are TGTGCCAGCAGCGTTGACAGCTACAATGAGCAGTTCTTC. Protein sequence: CASSVDSYNEQFF.

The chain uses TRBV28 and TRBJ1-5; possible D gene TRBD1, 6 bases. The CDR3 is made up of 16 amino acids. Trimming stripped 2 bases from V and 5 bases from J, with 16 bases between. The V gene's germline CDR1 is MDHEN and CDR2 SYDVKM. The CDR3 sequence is CASSLVGHAGDQPQHF. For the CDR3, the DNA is TGTGCCAGCAGTTTAGTGGGACACGCTGGCGATCAGCCCCAGCATTTT.

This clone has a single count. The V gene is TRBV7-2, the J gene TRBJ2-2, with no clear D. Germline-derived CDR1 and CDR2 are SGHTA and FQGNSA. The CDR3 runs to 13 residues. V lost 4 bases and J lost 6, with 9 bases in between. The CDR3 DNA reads TGTGCCAGCAGCTCGGTTCCCTCCGGGGAGCTGTTTTTT. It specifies CASSSVPSGELFF.

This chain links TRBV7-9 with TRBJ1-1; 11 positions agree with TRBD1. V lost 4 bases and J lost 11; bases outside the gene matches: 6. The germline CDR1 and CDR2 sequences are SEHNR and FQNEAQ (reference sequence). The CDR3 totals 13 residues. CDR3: CASSSGQGARAFF. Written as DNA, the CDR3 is TGTGCCAGCAGCTCCGGACAGGGGGCGCGGGCTTTCTTT.

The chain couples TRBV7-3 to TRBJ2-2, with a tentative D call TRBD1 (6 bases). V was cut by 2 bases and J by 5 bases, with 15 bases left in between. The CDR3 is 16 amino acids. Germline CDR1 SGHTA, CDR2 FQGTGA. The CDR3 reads CASSLLGGVRTGELFF. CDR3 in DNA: TGTGCCAGCAGCTTACTAGGGGGAGTGCGGACCGGGGAGCTGTTTTTT.

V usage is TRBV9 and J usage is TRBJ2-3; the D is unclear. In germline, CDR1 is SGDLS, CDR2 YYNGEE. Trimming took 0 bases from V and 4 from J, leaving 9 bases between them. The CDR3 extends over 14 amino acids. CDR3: CASSVDPVADTQYF. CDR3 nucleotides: TGTGCCAGCAGCGTAGACCCTGTAGCAGATACGCAGTATTTT.

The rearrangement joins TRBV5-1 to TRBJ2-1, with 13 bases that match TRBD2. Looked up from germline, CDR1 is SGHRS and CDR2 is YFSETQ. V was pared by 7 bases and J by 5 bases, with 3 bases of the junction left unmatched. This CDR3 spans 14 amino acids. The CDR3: CASGGLAGNNEQFF. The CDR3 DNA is TGCGCCAGCGGGGGACTAGCGGGGAACAATGAGCAGTTCTTC.

This chain's CDR3 is CASSQFSGAGANVLTF. The CDR3 coding sequence is TGCGCCAGCAGCCAATTCTCAGGGGCCGGGGCCAACGTCCTGACTTTC. The chain couples TRBV4-1 to TRBJ2-6, with TRBD1 as a possible D gene (6 bases). The V end was cut by 2 bases, the J end by 4 bases, with 12 bases between. The germline V gene has CDR1 MGHRA and CDR2 YSYEKL. CDR3 length equals 16 residues.

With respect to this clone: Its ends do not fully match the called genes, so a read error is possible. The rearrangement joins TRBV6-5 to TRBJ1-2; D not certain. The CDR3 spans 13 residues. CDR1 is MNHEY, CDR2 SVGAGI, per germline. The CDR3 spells CASRYFGYDGYTF. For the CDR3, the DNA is TGTGCCAGCAGGTACTTCGGTTATGATGGCTACACCTTC.

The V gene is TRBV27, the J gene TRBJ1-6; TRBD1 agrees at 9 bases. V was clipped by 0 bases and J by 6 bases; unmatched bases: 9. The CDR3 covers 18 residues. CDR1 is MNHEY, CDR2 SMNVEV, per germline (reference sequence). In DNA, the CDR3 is TGTGCCAGCAGTTTATCCCCTAACCGACAGGGGGGTAATTCACCCCTCCACTTT. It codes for CASSLSPNRQGGNSPLHF.

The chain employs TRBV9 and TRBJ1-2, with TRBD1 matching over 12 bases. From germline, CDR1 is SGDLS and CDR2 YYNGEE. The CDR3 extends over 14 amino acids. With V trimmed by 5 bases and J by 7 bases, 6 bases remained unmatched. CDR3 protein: CASRTGTGGSGYTF. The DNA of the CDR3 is TGTGCCAGCAGGACCGGGACAGGGGGCTCTGGCTACACCTTC.

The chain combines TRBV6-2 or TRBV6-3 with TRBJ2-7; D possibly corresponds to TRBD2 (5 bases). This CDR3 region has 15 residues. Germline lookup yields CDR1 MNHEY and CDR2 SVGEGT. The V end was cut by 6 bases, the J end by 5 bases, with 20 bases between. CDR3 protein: CASSRSQAAGHEQYF. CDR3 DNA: TGTGCCAGCAGCCGATCTCAGGCCGCGGGCCACGAGCAGTACTTC.

The CDR3 is CASSLLRGLQETQYF. In DNA, the CDR3 is TGTGCCAGCAGCTTGTTGCGGGGGCTACAAGAGACCCAGTACTTC. J is TRBJ2-5 and V is TRBV5-6; D is possibly TRBD2 (7 bases). V dropped 1 base and J dropped 2 bases, with 12 bases sitting between them. This CDR3 spans 15 amino acids. From germline, CDR1 is SGHDT and CDR2 YYEEEE.

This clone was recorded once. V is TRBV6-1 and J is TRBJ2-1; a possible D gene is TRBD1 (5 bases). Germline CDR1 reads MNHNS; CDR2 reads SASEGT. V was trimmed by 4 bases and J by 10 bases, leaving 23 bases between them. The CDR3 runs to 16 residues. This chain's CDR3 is CASSATTVADGREQFF. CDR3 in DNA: TGTGCCAGCAGTGCGACGACAGTGGCGGATGGCAGGGAGCAGTTCTTC.

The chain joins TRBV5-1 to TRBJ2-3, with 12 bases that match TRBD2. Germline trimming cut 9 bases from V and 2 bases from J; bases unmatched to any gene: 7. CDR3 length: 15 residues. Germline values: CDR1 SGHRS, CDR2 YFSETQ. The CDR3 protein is CATKWTSGDTDTQYF. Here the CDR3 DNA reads TGCGCCACAAAGTGGACTAGCGGGGACACAGATACGCAGTATTTT.